This T cell receptor (beta chain) was sequenced in a study of control samples from healthy donors and cancer patients (TCRdb year 2020). In regard to this clone: Its antigen is still unknown. No much larger clone is present one base from it, and per-base qualities are unavailable.

Receptors were amplified or captured by the immunoSEQ multiplex PCR assay. TCRdb took this table from immuneACCESS and kept in-frame rearrangements with V and J called. Such tables lack part of the clones; where checked against another copy, unresolved V genes explain under half of the gap, and the rest is unexplained. In all, the sample holds some 76,000 clones, and 89% of those were seen once. The top ten clonotypes cover approximately 9.8% of the sample. Trimming leaves V shorter by 1 base and J shorter by 4 bases, with the junction holding 12 bases beyond the gene matches. The CDR3 covers 17 residues, taking in both the cysteine and the phenylalanine. The CDR3 DNA has 51 bases and is translated from base 1. CDR1 SGHTA and CDR2 FQGNSA are derived from the germline V gene.

The sequenced sample consisted of PBMCs. The chain joins TRBV7-2 to TRBJ2-5; TRBD2 lines up with 7 middle nucleotides. This TCR was recovered from a woman in her fifties or sixties with colorectal cancer. The CDR3 protein: CASSLGGGGRMVETQYF. At the DNA level, the sequence is TGTGCCAGCAGCTTAGGCGGGGGTGGCCGGATGGTAGAGACCCAGTACTTC.